What follows are 16 T cell receptor beta chains derived from one specimen sequenced in a study of cytomegalovirus exposure and HLA in healthy donors. The PCR used 60 Vbeta and 13 Jbeta primers. TCRdb's copy holds only in-frame clones and misses some; the assay was immunoSEQ multiplex PCR. Of fewer than 200,000 clones listed, 12% are singletons. The sequenced sample was PBMCs. Receptors were obtained from a man aged 50 or older in good health and CMV-seropositive.

The genes are TRBV19 and TRBJ1-2; 9 bases are a match to TRBD1. Germline V gene data show CDR1 as LNHDA and CDR2 as SQIVND (reference sequence). Trimming took 6 bases from V and 8 from J; bases not matched to a gene: 4. This CDR3 is built from 12 residues. CDR3 sequence reads: CASSTGGRGYTF. The DNA of the CDR3 is TGTGCCAGTAGCACAGGGGGCAGAGGCTACACCTTC.

The chain links TRBV7-2 to TRBJ1-3; D uncertain. V was clipped by 1 base and J by 4 bases, with 8 bases between them. This CDR3 comprises 14 residues. CDR1 and CDR2 from the germline V gene are SGHTA and FQGNSA. This chain's CDR3 is CASSLEIKGNTIYF. DNA for the CDR3: TGTGCCAGCAGCTTAGAAATAAAAGGAAACACCATATATTTT.

The chain couples TRBV7-9 to TRBJ2-1, with D maybe TRBD1 (6 bases). This CDR3 is built from 15 residues. CDR1 and CDR2 (germline): SEHNR, FQNEAQ (reference sequence). V lost 5 bases to trimming and J lost 7 bases, with 18 bases between them. CDR3: CASSLRDTPGNEQFF. Written as DNA, the CDR3 is TGTGCCAGCAGCCTCCGGGACACCCCGGGGAATGAGCAGTTCTTC.

This clone was counted only a few times. V usage is TRBV2 and J usage is TRBJ2-3, with TRBD1 matching over 8 bases. The V segment lost 5 bases and the J segment 1 base; nucleotides outside the gene matches: 11. The CDR3 extends over 17 amino acids. CDR1 is SNHLY and CDR2 is FYNNEI in the germline V gene. CDR3 sequence: CASSHDGTGWGTDTQYF. In nucleotides, the CDR3 is TGTGCCAGCAGTCACGACGGGACAGGCTGGGGCACAGATACGCAGTATTTT.

The sample holds a few counts of this clone. V usage is TRBV7-2 and J usage is TRBJ1-2; D may be TRBD1 (5 bases). Between the trimmed V and J ends, which lost 5 bases and 4 bases, there was a span of 14 bases. CDR3 length: 14 amino acids. The V gene's germline CDR1 is SGHTA and CDR2 FQGNSA. The CDR3 coding sequence is TGTGCCAGCAGCCCCTCGTGGGGCCGCTATGGCTACACCTTC. Its translation is CASSPSWGRYGYTF.

The chain uses TRBV10-3 and TRBJ1-2, with D possibly matching TRBD1 (6 bases). The CDR3 consists of 11 residues. Deletions cut 5 bases from V and 8 bases from J, with 9 bases between. In germline, CDR1 is ENHRY, CDR2 SYGVKD. The CDR3 bases are TGTGCCATCAGTACAGGGAAGGGCTACACCTTC. It encodes CAISTGKGYTF.

The CDR3 sequence: CASSVGASGGGWSEQFF. CDR3 DNA sequence: TGTGCCAGCAGCGTAGGGGCTAGCGGGGGGGGATGGAGTGAGCAGTTCTTC. The rearrangement uses TRBV9 and TRBJ2-1, with 12 bases lining up with TRBD2. This CDR3 is 17 amino acids long. Looked up from germline, CDR1 is SGDLS and CDR2 is YYNGEE. The ends lost 0 bases at V and 9 bases at J; junction bases unmatched: 10.

This chain connects TRBV27 to TRBJ2-5, with a weak D call TRBD2 (6 bases). Germline V gene data show CDR1 as MNHEY and CDR2 as SMNVEV (reference sequence). Trimming pared 6 bases from V and 3 bases from J, leaving 17 bases between. This CDR3 contains 15 residues. CDR3 nucleotides: TGTGCCAGCAGCACAGGAAGGTGGGAGGAAGAGACCCAGTACTTC. It yields the protein CASSTGRWEEETQYF.

The chain recombines TRBV11-3 with TRBJ1-3; 9 positions match TRBD1. V shed 5 bases, J shed 4 bases, and the junction held 3 bases outside the gene matches. This CDR3 has 14 amino acids. Per germline, CDR1 SGHNT and CDR2 YENEEA. CDR3 residues: CASSKTGGGNTIYF. The DNA for the CDR3 is TGTGCCAGCAGCAAGACAGGGGGAGGAAACACCATATATTTT.

Only a few counts were recorded for this clone. V usage is TRBV5-6 and J usage is TRBJ1-3, with 12 bases that match TRBD1. In germline, CDR1 is SGHDT, CDR2 YYEEEE. CDR3 length: 15 amino acids. V trimming: 4 bases; J trimming: 8 bases; junction bases outside the gene matches: 7. The CDR3 DNA reads TGTGCCAGCAGCCCGACGGGACAGGGGGCATACACCATATATTTT. Protein sequence: CASSPTGQGAYTIYF.

This clone was seen only a few times. The chain employs TRBV25-1 and TRBJ1-4, with a possible D match to TRBD1 (5 bases). Germline lookup yields CDR1 MGHDK and CDR2 SYGVNS. CDR3 length: 14 amino acids. The V end lost 3 bases, the J end lost 6 bases, and 11 bases lay between the germline ends. This CDR3 reads CASSDQGVDEKLFF. In nucleotides, the CDR3 is TGTGCCAGCAGTGACCAGGGTGTGGATGAAAAACTGTTTTTT.

This clone occurred a few times. The chain combines TRBV7-9 with TRBJ1-1; possible D gene TRBD1, 6 bases. The CDR3 consists of 15 residues. Trimming shortened V by 5 bases and J by 3 bases, and 16 bases separated the two germline ends. From germline, CDR1 is SEHNR and CDR2 FQNEAQ (reference sequence). The CDR3 DNA follows: TGTGCCAGCAGCCCCCCCGCAGGGGAGTACACTGAAGCTTTCTTT. It yields the protein CASSPPAGEYTEAFF.

This clone was counted between two and nine times. This chain links TRBV28 with TRBJ1-3; D possibly corresponds to TRBD1 (6 bases). CDR1 is MDHEN and CDR2 is SYDVKM in the germline V gene. The CDR3 contains 11 residues. V was shortened by 4 bases and J by 14 bases, with 12 bases between the two germline ends. The CDR3 DNA is TGTGCCAGCAGTTACCGAGAGGGGGTATATTTT. Translation gives CASSYREGVYF.

In its sample, this clone was seen a few times. The gene calls are TRBV30 and TRBJ2-3; TRBD1 might be the D (5 bases). Germline assignment: CDR1 GTSNPN and CDR2 SVGIG (reference sequence). The V end was cut by 0 bases, the J end by 6 bases, with 25 bases between. The CDR3 has 18 amino acids. The CDR3 protein is CAWSVIRGPRESEDTQYF. For the CDR3, the DNA is TGTGCCTGGAGTGTAATAAGGGGCCCAAGGGAATCAGAGGATACGCAGTATTTT. Using reference TRBV30 and TRBJ2-3 for the parts outside the CDR3, the full variable domain is SQTIHQWPATLVQPVGSPLSLECTVEGTSNPNLYWYRQAAGRGLQLLFYSVGIGQISSEVPQNLSASRPQDRQFILSSKKLLLSDSGFYLCAWSVIRGPRESEDTQYFGPGTRLTVL.

J is TRBJ2-5 and V is TRBV5-6, with D possibly being TRBD1 (5 bases). CDR3 length: 16 residues. Germline values: CDR1 SGHDT, CDR2 YYEEEE. V lost 4 bases and J lost 0, with 16 bases in between. CDR3 bases: TGTGCCAGCAGCCCGACCCGCAGGGTGTACCAAGAGACCCAGTACTTC. It specifies CASSPTRRVYQETQYF. The full variable domain, with the rest looked up from reference TRBV5-6 and TRBJ2-5, is DAGVTQSPTHLIKTRGQQVTLRCSPKSGHDTVSWYQQALGQGPQFIFQYYEEEERQRGNFPDRFSGHQFPNYSSELNVNALLLGDSALYLCASSPTRRVYQETQYFGPGTRLLVL.

This rearrangement joins TRBV7-8 to TRBJ1-2; 11 bases line up with TRBD1. The germline CDR1 and CDR2 sequences are SGHVS and FQNEAQ. The CDR3 spans 15 residues. J lost 8 bases, V lost 1 base, and 6 bases had no gene match. The CDR3 DNA follows: TGTGCCAGCAGCTTAGAGGACAGGGGGCGCGGGGGCTACACCTTC. Translating it yields CASSLEDRGRGGYTF.